The present T cell receptor beta chain was sequenced within a study of technical replicates of blood from a handful of donors. V was clipped by 0 bases and J by 5 bases, with 13 bases between them. Germline V gene data show CDR1 as MNHNS and CDR2 as SASEGT. The CDR3 length is 15 residues. The assay was immunoSEQ multiplex PCR, and TCRdb's table has in-frame clones only and misses some. The table lists about 44,000 clones, roughly 96% of them singletons, with approximately 0.37% in the top ten. This sequence originates from a human donor in good health. V usage is TRBV6-1 and J usage is TRBJ2-5; D not certain. Sequencing used T cells isolated from PBMCs. In DNA, the CDR3 is TGTGCCAGCAGTGAAGCGAGAATTCGTCGTGAGACCCAGTACTTC. This codes for CASSEARIRRETQYF.